This T cell receptor (beta chain) was obtained from a study of cytomegalovirus exposure and HLA in healthy donors. The PCR used 60 Vbeta and 13 Jbeta primers. Produced via immunoSEQ multiplex PCR; TCRdb's table is partial and in-frame only. The repertoire holds some 110,000 clones, approximately 70% seen once, with 0.87% in the top ten. Per germline, CDR1 KGHSH and CDR2 LQKENI. The CDR3 has 13 amino acids. Between the trimmed V and J ends, which lost 3 bases and 5 bases, there was a span of 8 bases. What was sequenced was PBMCs. The receptor was isolated from a woman younger than 45 in good health and CMV-seronegative. The chain recombines TRBV18 with TRBJ1-5, with D perhaps matching TRBD1 (5 bases). CDR3 coding DNA: TGTGCCAGCTCACCCGCCAGGGATCAGCCCCAGCATTTT. Translating it yields CASSPARDQPQHF.